This T cell receptor (beta chain) comes out of a study of beta chain features in type 1 diabetes. Expressed TCRB transcripts were sequenced after all isolated RNA was converted to cDNA. Naive, central memory and regulatory T cell samples averaged about 3.57 million reads. Generated by immunoSEQ multiplex PCR, the TCRdb table keeps only in-frame clones and is missing some. The profile shows 600,000 to 700,000 clones, 9.5% to 15% of them singletons. Note on this clone: As yet, its antigen is unknown.

CD4+ naive, central memory, regulatory and stem cell-like memory subsets were isolated by sorting on CD45RO/CCR7/CD25/CD127/CD95/CD27. Whole-study findings and limits: In all four CD4+ subsets, TCRB CDR3 length was significantly, moderately reduced in type 1 diabetes. Diminished insertions and augmented deletions at VDJ junctions characterized type 1 diabetes patients.

This receptor was identified in a man aged 25 to 40 with type 1 diabetes. Material: naive CD4+ T cells from blood.

CDR3 in amino acids: CASSLVQVNYEQYF. In DNA form, the CDR3 reads TGTGCCAGCAGCTTGGTCCAGGTGAACTACGAGCAGTACTTC. The gene calls are TRBV5-6 and TRBJ2-7; no firm D call. The CDR3 extends over 14 amino acids. Germline CDR1 and CDR2: SGHDT and YYEEEE. Trimming left V 0 bases short and J 3 bases short, with 10 bases between.